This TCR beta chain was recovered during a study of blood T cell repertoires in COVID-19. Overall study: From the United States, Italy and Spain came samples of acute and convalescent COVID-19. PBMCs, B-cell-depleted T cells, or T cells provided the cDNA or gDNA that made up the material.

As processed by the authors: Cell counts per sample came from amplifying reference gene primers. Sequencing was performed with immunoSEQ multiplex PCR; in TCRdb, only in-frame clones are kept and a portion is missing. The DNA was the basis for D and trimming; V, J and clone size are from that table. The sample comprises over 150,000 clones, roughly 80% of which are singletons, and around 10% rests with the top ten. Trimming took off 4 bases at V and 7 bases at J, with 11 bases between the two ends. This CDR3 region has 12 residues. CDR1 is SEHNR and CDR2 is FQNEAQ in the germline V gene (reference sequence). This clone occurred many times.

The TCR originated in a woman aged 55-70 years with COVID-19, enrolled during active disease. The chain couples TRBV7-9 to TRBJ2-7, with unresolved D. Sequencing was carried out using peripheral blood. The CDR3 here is CASSSTPREQYF. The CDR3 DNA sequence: TGTGCCAGCAGCTCCACTCCCCGAGAGCAGTACTTC.